This T cell receptor (beta chain) appears in the sequencing data of a study of T cells in narcolepsy. As for the study in general: Healthy controls were enrolled alongside patients with narcolepsy type 1 or type 2.

Sequencing used immunoSEQ multiplex PCR; TCRdb keeps in-frame clones, though not all of them. This table holds tens of thousands of clones, approximately 88% found once. V was clipped by 6 bases and J by 6 bases; unmatched bases: 11. The CDR3 has 15 residues. Germline V gene data show CDR1 as MNHEY and CDR2 as SVGAGI. The receptor was isolated from a human donor with narcolepsy. The source material was CD45RA- memory CD4+ T cells from PBMCs. This chain uses TRBV6-5 with TRBJ1-2; 9 nucleotides agree with TRBD1. The CDR3 DNA reads TGTGCCAGCAGACCTCCAAATTACAGGGGGCATGGCTACACCTTC. It encodes CASRPPNYRGHGYTF.